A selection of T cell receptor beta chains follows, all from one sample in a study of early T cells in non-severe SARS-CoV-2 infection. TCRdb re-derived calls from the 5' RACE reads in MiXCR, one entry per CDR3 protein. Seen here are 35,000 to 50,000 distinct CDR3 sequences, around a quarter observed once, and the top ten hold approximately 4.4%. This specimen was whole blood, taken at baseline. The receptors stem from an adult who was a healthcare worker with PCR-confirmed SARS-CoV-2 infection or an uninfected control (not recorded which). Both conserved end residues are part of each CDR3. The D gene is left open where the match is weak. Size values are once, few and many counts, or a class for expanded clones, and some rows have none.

TGTGCCAGCGGCCCTGACAGGGGCTATGAGCAGTTCTTC	CASGPDRGYEQFF	TRBJ2-1	13	NA	TRBD1	TRBV7-9
TGTGCCACCGGGGTTAATGGCTACACCTTC	CATGVNGYTF	TRBJ1-2	10	many	NA	TRBV10-3
TGTGCCAGCTCGCCGGGGACAGGGGCGGATGATGCTTTCTTT	CASSPGTGADDAFF	TRBJ1-1	14	many	TRBD1	TRBV18
TGTGCCAGCAGCGGGTTGCTGGACAGGATCTCTGGGGCCAACGTCCTGACTTTC	CASSGLLDRISGANVLTF	TRBJ2-6	18	NA	TRBD1	TRBV5-4
TGTGCCAGCAGTCCATCCGGGACAGGGAGCCAGCCCCAGCATTTT	CASSPSGTGSQPQHF	TRBJ1-5	15	NA	TRBD1	TRBV6-2/TRBV6-3
TGCAGTGCTCTAGGGGCTACAAACATTCAGTACTTC	CSALGATNIQYF	TRBJ2-4	12	NA	NA	TRBV20-1
TGTGCCAGCAGCTTGGTGCGGGACAGGGTGAATGTGGTTTGGAATGAGCAGTTCTTC	CASSLVRDRVNVVWNEQFF	TRBJ2-1	19	NA	TRBD1	TRBV11-2
TGTGCCAGCTCCCCCGCAGGGAACACTGAAGCTTTCTTT	CASSPAGNTEAFF	TRBJ1-1	13	NA	NA	TRBV18
TGTGCCAGCAGCTTTTCCGGGTCAGAATCCTACAATGAGCAGTTCTTC	CASSFSGSESYNEQFF	TRBJ2-1	16	few	NA	TRBV7-9
TGTGCCAGCAGTGAACAGGGGACGTATGGCTACACCTTC	CASSEQGTYGYTF	TRBJ1-2	13	NA	NA	TRBV2
TGTGCCAGCAGCCTCGACCTGCGACAGCCACAGTACGAGCAGTACTTC	CASSLDLRQPQYEQYF	TRBJ2-7	16	NA	NA	TRBV7-2
TGTGCCAGCAGTCCCGGACAGTCCTATGGCTACACCTTC	CASSPGQSYGYTF	TRBJ1-2	13	few	NA	TRBV27
TGTGCCAGCGGACAGTCCAATGAGCAGTTCTTC	CASGQSNEQFF	TRBJ2-1	11	NA	NA	TRBV19
TGTGCCAGCAGCCTCGGACAGGGGGCTTACATCACTGAAGCTTTCTTT	CASSLGQGAYITEAFF	TRBJ1-1	16	many	TRBD1	TRBV11-2
TGTGCCAGCAGTGAAGGGCCCCAGACCCAGTACTTC	CASSEGPQTQYF	TRBJ2-5	12	NA	NA	TRBV6-1
TGTGCCAGCAGCTTACGGGCGTCCTACGAGCAGTACTTC	CASSLRASYEQYF	TRBJ2-7	13	NA	NA	TRBV7-6
TGTGCCAGTAGTACCCCTGGTTCCGGGCAGTACTTC	CASSTPGSGQYF	TRBJ2-7	12	few	NA	TRBV19
TGCAGCGCTGACAGGGAGGTCCCCAATGAGCAGTTCTTC	CSADREVPNEQFF	TRBJ2-1	13	few	NA	TRBV29-1
TGTGCCAGCAGCACCCGACAGGGTGGAGTCCCGAGTGAGCAGTTCTTC	CASSTRQGGVPSEQFF	TRBJ2-1	16	few	TRBD1	TRBV7-9
TGCAGCGTTGCCCCCGGTGGGGATGAAAAACTGTTTTTT	CSVAPGGDEKLFF	TRBJ1-4	13	NA	NA	TRBV29-1
TGTGCCAGCGGATACACAGGGGAAGAGACCCAGTACTTC	CASGYTGEETQYF	TRBJ2-5	13	few	TRBD1	TRBV12-3/TRBV12-4
TGTGCCAGCTCACCGGGACCTAACTATGGCTACACCTTC	CASSPGPNYGYTF	TRBJ1-2	13	NA	NA	TRBV18
TGTGCCAGCAGTCGTGGACAGGGAGCAGATACGCAGTATTTT	CASSRGQGADTQYF	TRBJ2-3	14	NA	TRBD1	TRBV12-3/TRBV12-4
TGTGCCAGCAGCGGCGGGGACAGATCCCCTTCTGAAGCTTTCTTT	CASSGGDRSPSEAFF	TRBJ1-1	15	few	TRBD1	TRBV7-9
TGTGCCAGCAGTTACACGGGACGGAACACTGAAGCTTTCTTT	CASSYTGRNTEAFF	TRBJ1-1	14	NA	NA	TRBV6-2/TRBV6-3
TGTGCCACCGATCGGGGACAAAGACAAGAGACCCAGTACTTC	CATDRGQRQETQYF	TRBJ2-5	14	NA	NA	TRBV3-1
TGTGCCAGCAGCTTAGAGAGGGGGGCTTCCTACGAGCAGTACTTC	CASSLERGASYEQYF	TRBJ2-7	15	few	NA	TRBV7-2
TGTGCCAGCAGCTTGAGCGGGCTAGCGGGGGAAGATACGCAGTATTTT	CASSLSGLAGEDTQYF	TRBJ2-3	16	NA	TRBD2	TRBV5-5
TGTGCCAGCAGCTGGGACAGGGTCGGAGAAAAACTGTTTTTT	CASSWDRVGEKLFF	TRBJ1-4	14	few	TRBD1	TRBV2
TGTGCCAGCAGCTTTACGAAGGTGGGGGCTTTCTTT	CASSFTKVGAFF	TRBJ1-1	12	few	NA	TRBV11-2
TGCAGCGGACGTTCGAACACTGAAGCTTTCTTT	CSGRSNTEAFF	TRBJ1-1	11	medium-sized	NA	TRBV29-1
TGTGCCAGCAGTTTATCAGTCTACGAGCAGTACTTC	CASSLSVYEQYF	TRBJ2-7	12	NA	NA	TRBV12-3/TRBV12-4
TGTGCTAGTGGTCCCAAAACCGGGACAGGAAGATTCTATGGCTACACCTTC	CASGPKTGTGRFYGYTF	TRBJ1-2	17	NA	TRBD1	TRBV12-5
TGCGCCAGCAGGAACAGGGGGCTGGATACGCAGTATTTT	CASRNRGLDTQYF	TRBJ2-3	13	NA	TRBD1	TRBV10-2
TGCAGTGCCACCGGGACTAGCGGGGGGACTACCTACGAGCAGTACTTC	CSATGTSGGTTYEQYF	TRBJ2-7	16	many	TRBD2	TRBV20-1
TGTGCCCACCGTCCGGGGGGCGCGAAACCCGAGCAGTACTTC	CAHRPGGAKPEQYF	TRBJ2-7	14	NA	NA	TRBV30
TGTGCCAGCAGCCCTATCTCCCTCTACGAGCAGTACTTC	CASSPISLYEQYF	TRBJ2-7	13	few	NA	TRBV11-2
TGCGCCAGCAGCCAAGACAGGCTCCGAGGGTCCTACGAGCAGTACTTC	CASSQDRLRGSYEQYF	TRBJ2-7	16	few	NA	TRBV4-1
TGTGCCAGCAGTGCACTCGGGACTAGCGGGGCCAAAAACATTCAGTACTTC	CASSALGTSGAKNIQYF	TRBJ2-4	17	few	TRBD2	TRBV2
TGTGCCAGCAGCCCCGCTGGCAGGGCCTATGGCTACACCTTC	CASSPAGRAYGYTF	TRBJ1-2	14	few	NA	TRBV5-4
TGTGCCAGCAGTTACAACCGGGACAGCTACAACTATGGCTACACCTTC	CASSYNRDSYNYGYTF	TRBJ1-2	16	few	TRBD1	TRBV6-2/TRBV6-3
TGTGCCACCAGTGATTCGGACAGCTATGGCTACACCTTC	CATSDSDSYGYTF	TRBJ1-2	13	once	NA	TRBV24-1
TGTGCCATCAGTGAGTCGGGTAGCTCCTATAATTCACCCCTCCACTTT	CAISESGSSYNSPLHF	TRBJ1-6	16	NA	NA	TRBV10-3
TGCAGTGCTGGGAGACAGGGGGCCGTCCAAGAGACCCAGTACTTC	CSAGRQGAVQETQYF	TRBJ2-5	15	NA	TRBD1	TRBV20-1
TGTGCCAGCACCCGGGGGGCGTGGGAGCAGTACTTC	CASTRGAWEQYF	TRBJ2-7	12	NA	NA	TRBV5-6
TGTGCCAGCAGTTTATCCCGGGGCAGCTATGGCTACACCTTC	CASSLSRGSYGYTF	TRBJ1-2	14	few	NA	TRBV27